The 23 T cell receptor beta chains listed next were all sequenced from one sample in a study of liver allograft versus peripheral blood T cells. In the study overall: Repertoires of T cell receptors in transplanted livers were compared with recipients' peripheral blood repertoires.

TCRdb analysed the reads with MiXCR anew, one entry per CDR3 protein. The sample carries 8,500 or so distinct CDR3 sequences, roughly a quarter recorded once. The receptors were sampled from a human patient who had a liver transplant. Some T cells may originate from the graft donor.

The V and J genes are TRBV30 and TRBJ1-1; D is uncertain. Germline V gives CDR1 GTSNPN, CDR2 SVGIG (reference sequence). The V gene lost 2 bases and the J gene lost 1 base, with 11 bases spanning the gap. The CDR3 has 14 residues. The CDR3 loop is CAWSKLSKNTEAFF. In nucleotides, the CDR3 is TGTGCCTGGAGTAAGTTAAGTAAGAACACTGAAGCTTTCTTT.

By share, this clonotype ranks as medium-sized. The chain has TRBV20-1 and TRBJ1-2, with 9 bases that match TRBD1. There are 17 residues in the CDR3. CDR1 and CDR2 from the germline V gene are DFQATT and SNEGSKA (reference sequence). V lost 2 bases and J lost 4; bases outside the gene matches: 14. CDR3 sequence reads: CSARTGTGIHHPYGYTF. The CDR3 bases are TGCAGTGCTAGAACCGGGACAGGGATTCACCATCCCTATGGCTACACCTTC.

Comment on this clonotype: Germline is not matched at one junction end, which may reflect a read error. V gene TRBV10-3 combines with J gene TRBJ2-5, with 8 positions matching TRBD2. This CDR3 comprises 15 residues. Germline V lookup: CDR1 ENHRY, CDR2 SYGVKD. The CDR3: CASSPTGGTEETQYF. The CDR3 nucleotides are TGTGCCAGCAGTCCTACGGGGGGGACCGAAGAGACCCAGTACTTC.

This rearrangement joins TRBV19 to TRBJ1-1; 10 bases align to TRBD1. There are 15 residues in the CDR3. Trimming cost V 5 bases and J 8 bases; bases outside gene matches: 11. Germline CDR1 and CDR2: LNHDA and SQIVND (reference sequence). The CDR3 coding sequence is TGTGCCAGTAGTCGGGACAGGGGTCGACATTGGGAAGCTTTCTTT. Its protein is CASSRDRGRHWEAFF.

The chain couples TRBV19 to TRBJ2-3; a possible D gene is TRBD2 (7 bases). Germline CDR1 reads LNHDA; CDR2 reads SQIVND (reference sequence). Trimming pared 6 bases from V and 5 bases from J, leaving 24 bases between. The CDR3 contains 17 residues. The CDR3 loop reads CASSNWNGGASIDTQYF. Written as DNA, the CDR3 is TGTGCCAGTAGCAATTGGAATGGGGGGGCGTCAATAGATACGCAGTATTTT.

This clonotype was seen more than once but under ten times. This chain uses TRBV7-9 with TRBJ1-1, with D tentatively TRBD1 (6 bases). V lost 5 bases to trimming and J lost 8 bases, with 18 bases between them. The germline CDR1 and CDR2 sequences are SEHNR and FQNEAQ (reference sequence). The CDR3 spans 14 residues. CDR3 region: CASSPWGGQKEAFF. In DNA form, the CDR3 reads TGTGCCAGCAGCCCCTGGGGGGGGCAGAAGGAAGCTTTCTTT.

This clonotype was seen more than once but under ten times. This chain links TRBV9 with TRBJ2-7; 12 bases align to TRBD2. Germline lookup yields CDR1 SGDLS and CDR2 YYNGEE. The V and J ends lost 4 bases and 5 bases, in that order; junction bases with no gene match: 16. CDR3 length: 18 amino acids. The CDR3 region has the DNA TGTGCCAGCAGCCCAGAGACTAGCGGGAGAGACTCCTTACACGAGCAGTACTTC. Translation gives CASSPETSGRDSLHEQYF.

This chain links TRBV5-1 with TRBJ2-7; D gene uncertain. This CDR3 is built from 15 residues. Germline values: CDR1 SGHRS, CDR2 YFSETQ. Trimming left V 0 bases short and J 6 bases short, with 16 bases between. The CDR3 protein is CASSLGSGVPTEQYF. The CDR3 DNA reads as TGCGCCAGCAGCTTGGGGAGTGGCGTCCCAACCGAGCAGTACTTC.

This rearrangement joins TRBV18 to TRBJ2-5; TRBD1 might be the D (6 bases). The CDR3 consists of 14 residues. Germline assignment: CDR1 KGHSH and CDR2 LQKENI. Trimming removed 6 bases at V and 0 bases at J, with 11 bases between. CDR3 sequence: CASSGTNNQETQYF. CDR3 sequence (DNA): TGTGCCAGCTCGGGGACAAACAACCAAGAGACCCAGTACTTC.

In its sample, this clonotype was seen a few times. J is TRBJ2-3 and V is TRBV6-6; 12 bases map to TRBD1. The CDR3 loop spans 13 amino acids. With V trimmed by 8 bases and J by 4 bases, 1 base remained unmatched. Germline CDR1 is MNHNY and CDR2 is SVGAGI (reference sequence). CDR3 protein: CASGTGGPDTQYF. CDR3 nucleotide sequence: TGTGCCAGCGGGACAGGGGGCCCAGATACGCAGTATTTT.

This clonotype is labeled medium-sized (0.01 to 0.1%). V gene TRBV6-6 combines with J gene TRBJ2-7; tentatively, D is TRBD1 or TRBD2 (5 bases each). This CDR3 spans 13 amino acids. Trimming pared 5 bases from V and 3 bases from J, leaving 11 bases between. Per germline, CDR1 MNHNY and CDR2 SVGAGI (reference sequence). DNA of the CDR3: TGTGCCAGCAGTACCCGGGACGGCTACGAGCAGTACTTC. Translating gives CASSTRDGYEQYF.

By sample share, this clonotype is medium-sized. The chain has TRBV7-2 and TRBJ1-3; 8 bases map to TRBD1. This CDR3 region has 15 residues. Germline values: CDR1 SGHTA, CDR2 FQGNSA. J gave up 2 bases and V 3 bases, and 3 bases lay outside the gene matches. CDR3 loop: CASSLLTGAGNTIYF. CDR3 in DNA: TGTGCCAGCAGCTTGTTGACAGGGGCTGGAAACACCATATATTTT.

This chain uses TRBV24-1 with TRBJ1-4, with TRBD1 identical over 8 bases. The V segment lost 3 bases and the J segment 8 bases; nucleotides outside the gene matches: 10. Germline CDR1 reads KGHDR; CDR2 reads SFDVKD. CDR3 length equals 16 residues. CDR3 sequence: CATSDPGTGPGEKLFF. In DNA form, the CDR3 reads TGTGCCACCAGTGATCCCGGGACAGGCCCGGGCGAAAAACTGTTTTTT.

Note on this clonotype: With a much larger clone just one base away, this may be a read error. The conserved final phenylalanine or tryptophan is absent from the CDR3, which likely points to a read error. DNA for the CDR3: TGTGCCAGCAACAACCAACTCAGAAAAAAGAACACCGGGGAGCTGTTTCTT. Translating it yields CASNNQLRKKNTGELFL. The chain recombines TRBV28 with TRBJ2-2; D not certain. The CDR3 is 17 amino acids. Trimming left V 7 bases short and J 1 base short, with 19 bases between. Germline V gene sequence: CDR1 MDHEN, CDR2 SYDVKM.

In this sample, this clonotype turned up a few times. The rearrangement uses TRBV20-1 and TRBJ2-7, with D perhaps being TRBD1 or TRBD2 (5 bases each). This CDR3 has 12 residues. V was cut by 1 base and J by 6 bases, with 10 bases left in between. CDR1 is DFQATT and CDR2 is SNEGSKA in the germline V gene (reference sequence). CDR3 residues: CSARAPGTEQYF. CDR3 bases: TGCAGTGCTAGAGCTCCAGGGACCGAGCAGTACTTC.

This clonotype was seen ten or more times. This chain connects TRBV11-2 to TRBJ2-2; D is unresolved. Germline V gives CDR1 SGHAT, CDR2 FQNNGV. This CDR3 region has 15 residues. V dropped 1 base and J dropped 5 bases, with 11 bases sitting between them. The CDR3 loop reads CASSLGPSGTGELFF. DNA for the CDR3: TGTGCCAGCAGCTTAGGTCCTTCCGGGACCGGGGAGCTGTTTTTT.

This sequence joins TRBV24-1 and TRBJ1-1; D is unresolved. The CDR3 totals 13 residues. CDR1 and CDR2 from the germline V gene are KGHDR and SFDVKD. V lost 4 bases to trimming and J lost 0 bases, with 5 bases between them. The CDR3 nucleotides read TGTGCCACCAGTGACAGCATGAACACTGAAGCTTTCTTT. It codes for CATSDSMNTEAFF.

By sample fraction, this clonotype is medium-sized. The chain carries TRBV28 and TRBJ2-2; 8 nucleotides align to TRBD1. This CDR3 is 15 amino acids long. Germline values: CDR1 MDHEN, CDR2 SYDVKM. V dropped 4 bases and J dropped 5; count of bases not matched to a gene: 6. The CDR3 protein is CASSSSDRATGELFF. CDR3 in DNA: TGTGCCAGCAGTTCCTCGGACAGGGCGACCGGGGAGCTGTTTTTT.

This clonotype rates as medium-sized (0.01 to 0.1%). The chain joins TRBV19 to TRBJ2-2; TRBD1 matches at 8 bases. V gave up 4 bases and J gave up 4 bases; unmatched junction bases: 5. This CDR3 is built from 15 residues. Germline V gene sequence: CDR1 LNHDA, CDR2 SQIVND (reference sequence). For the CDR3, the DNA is TGTGCCAGTAGTACGACAGGGGTAGGCACCGGGGAGCTGTTTTTT. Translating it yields CASSTTGVGTGELFF.

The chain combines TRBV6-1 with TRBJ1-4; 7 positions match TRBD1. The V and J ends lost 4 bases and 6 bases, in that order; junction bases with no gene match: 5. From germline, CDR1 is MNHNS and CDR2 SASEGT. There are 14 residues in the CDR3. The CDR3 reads CASSGLTGDEKLFF. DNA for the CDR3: TGTGCCAGCAGTGGGTTAACAGGGGATGAAAAACTGTTTTTT.

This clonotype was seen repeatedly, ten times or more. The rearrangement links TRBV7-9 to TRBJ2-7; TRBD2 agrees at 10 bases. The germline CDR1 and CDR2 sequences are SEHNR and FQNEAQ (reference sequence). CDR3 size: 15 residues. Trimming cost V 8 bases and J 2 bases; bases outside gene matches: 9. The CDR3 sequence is CASLPSGRGPYEQYF. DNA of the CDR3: TGTGCCAGCCTTCCGAGCGGGAGGGGCCCCTACGAGCAGTACTTC.

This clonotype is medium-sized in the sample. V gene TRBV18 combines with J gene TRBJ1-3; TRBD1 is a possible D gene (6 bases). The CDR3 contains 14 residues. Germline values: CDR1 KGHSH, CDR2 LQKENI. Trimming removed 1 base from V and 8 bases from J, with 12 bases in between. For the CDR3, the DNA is TGTGCCAGCTCACCACGGCAGGGGATAGACACCATATATTTT. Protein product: CASSPRQGIDTIYF.

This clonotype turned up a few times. Here the CDR3 DNA reads TGTGCTAGTGGCCTCGGGGGGTCCTATAATTCACCCCTCCACTTT. Translating gives CASGLGGSYNSPLHF. This sequence joins TRBV12-5 and TRBJ1-6; TRBD1 is a possible D gene (5 bases). The CDR3 contains 15 residues. V lost 6 bases, J lost 1 base, and 10 bases lay in between. Germline V CDR1 and CDR2: LGHNT, FRNRAP.